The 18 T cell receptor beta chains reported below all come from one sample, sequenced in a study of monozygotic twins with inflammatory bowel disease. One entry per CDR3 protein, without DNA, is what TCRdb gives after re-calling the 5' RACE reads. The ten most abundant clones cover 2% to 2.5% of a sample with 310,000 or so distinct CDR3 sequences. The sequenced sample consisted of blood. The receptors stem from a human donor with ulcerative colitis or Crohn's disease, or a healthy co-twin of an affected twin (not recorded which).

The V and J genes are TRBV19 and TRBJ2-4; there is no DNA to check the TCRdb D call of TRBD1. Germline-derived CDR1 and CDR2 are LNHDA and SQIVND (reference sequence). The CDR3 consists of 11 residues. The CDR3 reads CASSIEQGWYF.

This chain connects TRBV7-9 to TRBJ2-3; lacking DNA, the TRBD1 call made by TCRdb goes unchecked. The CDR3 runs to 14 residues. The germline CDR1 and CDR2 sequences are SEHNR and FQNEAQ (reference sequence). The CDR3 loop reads CASSSDRAADTQYF.

This CDR3 is CASSPHPARGGGETQYF. This chain uses TRBV11-2 with TRBJ2-5; absent DNA, TCRdb's TRBD1 call cannot be checked. The CDR3 covers 17 residues. Germline V lookup: CDR1 SGHAT, CDR2 FQNNGV.

CDR3 amino acids: CASSAGDRGRETQYF. The chain uses TRBV11-3 and TRBJ2-5; no DNA is available, so the TRBD1 call from TCRdb remains unchecked. Germline CDR1 reads SGHNT; CDR2 reads YENEEA. The CDR3 is 15 residues long. Drawing the rest from reference TRBV11-3 and TRBJ2-5, the complete variable domain is EAGVVQSPRYKIIEKKQPVAFWCNPISGHNTLYWYLQNLGQGPELLIRYENEEAVDDSQLPKDRFSAERLKGVDSTLKIQPAELGDSAVYLCASSAGDRGRETQYFGPGTRLLVL.

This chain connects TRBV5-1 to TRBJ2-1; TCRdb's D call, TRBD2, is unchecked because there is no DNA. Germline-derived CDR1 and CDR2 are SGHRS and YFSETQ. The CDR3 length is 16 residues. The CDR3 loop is CASSSFSGGSYNEQFF.

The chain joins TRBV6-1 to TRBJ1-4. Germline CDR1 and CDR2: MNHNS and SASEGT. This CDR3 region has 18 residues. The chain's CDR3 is CASSLTGTLDRRSEKLFF.

CDR3: CSVEVRTVSTDTQYF. The gene calls are TRBV29-1 and TRBJ2-3; TCRdb outputs TRBD1, but without DNA this stays unchecked. This CDR3 has 15 amino acids. Germline V gives CDR1 SQVTM, CDR2 ANQGSEA.

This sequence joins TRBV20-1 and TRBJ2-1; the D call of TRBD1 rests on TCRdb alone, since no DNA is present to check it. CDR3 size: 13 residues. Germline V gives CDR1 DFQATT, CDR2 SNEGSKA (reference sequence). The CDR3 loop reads CSALGHFYNEQFF.

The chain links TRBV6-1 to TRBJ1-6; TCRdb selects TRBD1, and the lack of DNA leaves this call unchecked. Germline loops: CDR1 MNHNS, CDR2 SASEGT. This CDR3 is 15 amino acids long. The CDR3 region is CASSLTGQLGSPLHF.

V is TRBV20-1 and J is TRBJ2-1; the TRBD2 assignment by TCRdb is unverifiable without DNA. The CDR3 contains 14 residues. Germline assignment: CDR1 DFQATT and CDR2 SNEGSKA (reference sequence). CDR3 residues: CSAKERVHYNEQFF.

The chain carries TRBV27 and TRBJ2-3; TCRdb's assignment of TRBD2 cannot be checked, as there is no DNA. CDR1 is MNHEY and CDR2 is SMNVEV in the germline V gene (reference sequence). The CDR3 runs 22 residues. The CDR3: CASSLSALESGGPFPITDTQYF.

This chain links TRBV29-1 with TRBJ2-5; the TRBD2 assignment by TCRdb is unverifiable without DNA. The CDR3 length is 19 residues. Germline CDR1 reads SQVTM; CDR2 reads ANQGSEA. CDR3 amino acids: CSVARAPLTSGGDIETQYF.

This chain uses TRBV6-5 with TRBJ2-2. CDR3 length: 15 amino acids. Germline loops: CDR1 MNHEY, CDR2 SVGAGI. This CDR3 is CASSSQETFTGELFF.

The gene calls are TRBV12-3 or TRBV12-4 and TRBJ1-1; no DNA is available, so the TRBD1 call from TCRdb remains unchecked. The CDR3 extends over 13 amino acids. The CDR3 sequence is CASSPGTGDRAFF.

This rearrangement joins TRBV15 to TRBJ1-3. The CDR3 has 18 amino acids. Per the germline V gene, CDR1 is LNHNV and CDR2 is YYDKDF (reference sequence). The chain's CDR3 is CATSRDFTAERLGNTIYF.

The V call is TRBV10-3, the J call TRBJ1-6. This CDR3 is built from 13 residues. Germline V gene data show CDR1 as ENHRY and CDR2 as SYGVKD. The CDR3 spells CASAGRENSPLHF.

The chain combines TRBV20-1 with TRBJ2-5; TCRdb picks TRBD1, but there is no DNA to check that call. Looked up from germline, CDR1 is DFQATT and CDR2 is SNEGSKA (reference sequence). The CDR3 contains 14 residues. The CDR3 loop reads CSARDGRIPETQYF.

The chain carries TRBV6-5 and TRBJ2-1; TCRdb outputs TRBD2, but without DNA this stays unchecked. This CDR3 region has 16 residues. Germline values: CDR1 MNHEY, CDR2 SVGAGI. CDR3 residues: CASSYRNVDLTNEQFF.